Shown below are 27 T cell receptor beta chains from a single sample sequenced in a study of vaccination and CD4 T cells after COVID-19. TCRdb re-called the PCR reads through MiXCR, storing one row per CDR3 protein. The table includes some 29,000 distinct CDR3 sequences, 45% to 60% detected once. Time point described: late sampling 161 to 241 days after vaccination in three convalescent patients. Sequencing used CD4+ T cells from blood, obtained about 7 months after SARS-CoV-2 vaccination. All receptors derive from a human donor who had recovered from COVID-19.

The chain recombines TRBV6-2 or TRBV6-3 with TRBJ2-3; 11 bases fit TRBD2. The trim removed 8 bases at V and 0 bases at J, leaving 10 bases unmatched. Germline V lookup: CDR1 MNHEY, CDR2 SVGEGT. The CDR3 is made up of 17 amino acids. The CDR3 is CASDGTSGLASTDTQYF. The CDR3 bases are TGTGCCAGCGACGGGACTAGCGGATTGGCTAGCACAGATACGCAGTATTTT.

The genes are TRBV27 and TRBJ1-6, with a tentative D call TRBD1 (6 bases). The CDR3 runs to 15 residues. V was cut by 8 bases and J by 4 bases, with 15 bases left in between. Germline V CDR1 and CDR2: MNHEY, SMNVEV (reference sequence). The CDR3 here is CASRDRGGYNSPLHF. CDR3 nucleotide sequence: TGTGCCAGCCGCGACCGAGGGGGTTATAATTCACCCCTCCACTTT.

This clonotype came up a few times. J is TRBJ1-2 and V is TRBV19, with D maybe TRBD1 (6 bases). V lost 7 bases and J 2 bases, leaving 11 bases between the germline ends. The CDR3 runs to 13 residues. From germline, CDR1 is LNHDA and CDR2 SQIVND (reference sequence). The CDR3: CASIGGPNYGYTF. CDR3 coding DNA: TGTGCCAGTATAGGGGGACCAAACTATGGCTACACCTTC. The full variable domain, in which reference TRBV19 and TRBJ1-2 provide the parts outside the CDR3, is DGGITQSPKYLFRKEGQNVTLSCEQNLNHDAMYWYRQDPGQGLRLIYYSQIVNDFQKGDIAEGYSVSREKKESFPLTVTSAQKNPTAFYLCASIGGPNYGYTFGSGTRLTVV.

The genes are TRBV25-1 and TRBJ1-2; 9 bases fit TRBD1. Germline V gives CDR1 MGHDK, CDR2 SYGVNS. This CDR3 is 12 amino acids long. J was trimmed by 5 bases and V by 7 bases; bases with no gene match: 2. CDR3 region: CASTGTGYGYTF. Written as DNA, the CDR3 is TGTGCCAGCACCGGGACAGGGTATGGCTACACCTTC.

This clonotype was detected only a few times. This sequence joins TRBV20-1 and TRBJ1-1; D remains ambiguous. Looked up from germline, CDR1 is DFQATT and CDR2 is SNEGSKA (reference sequence). The CDR3 is 11 residues long. The ends were cut back, 3 bases at V and 4 bases at J, with 6 bases in the middle. CDR3 sequence (DNA): TGCAGTGCTAGCCGGGCCACTGAAGCTTTCTTT. Its translation: CSASRATEAFF.

The V gene is TRBV15, the J gene TRBJ1-4, with 8 positions matching TRBD1. The CDR3 totals 15 residues. Per the germline V gene, CDR1 is LNHNV and CDR2 is YYDKDF (reference sequence). V trimming: 5 bases; J trimming: 14 bases; junction bases outside the gene matches: 16. The CDR3 sequence is CATSPRTGTSGKLFF. The CDR3 bases are TGTGCCACCAGCCCGCGGACAGGGACGTCGGGGAAGCTGTTTTTT.

As regards this clonotype: Because it lacks the conserved phenylalanine or tryptophan at the end, this CDR3 is likely a read error. The V call is TRBV15, the J call TRBJ2-2, with D perhaps matching TRBD2 (6 bases). CDR1 is LNHNV, CDR2 YYDKDF, per germline (reference sequence). V was clipped by 5 bases and J by 3 bases, with 16 bases between them. CDR3 size: 16 residues. CDR3 DNA: TGTGCCACCAGCGCCCCGGGGGTACTCCACACCGGGGAGCTGTTTTCT. This encodes CATSAPGVLHTGELFS.

The V gene is TRBV6-5, the J gene TRBJ1-1; D call uncertain. Trimming removed 0 bases at V and 7 bases at J, with 9 bases between. Looked up from germline, CDR1 is MNHEY and CDR2 is SVGAGI. The CDR3 has 13 amino acids. CDR3 nucleotide sequence: TGTGCCAGCAGTTACTCGCCGACGGTTGAAGCTTTCTTT. Translating gives CASSYSPTVEAFF.

This clonotype was seen a few times. The rearrangement links TRBV20-1 to TRBJ1-1; 8 bases fit TRBD1. The trim removed 6 bases at V and 1 base at J, leaving 10 bases unmatched. This CDR3 is built from 15 residues. Germline CDR1 is DFQATT and CDR2 is SNEGSKA (reference sequence). The CDR3, as DNA: TGCAGTGCATCCGGACAGGGAGCGGGGAACACTGAAGCTTTCTTT. Residues: CSASGQGAGNTEAFF.

This clonotype was detected only a few times. The CDR3 sequence is CASSRGDSNYGYTF. The CDR3 nucleotides read TGTGCCAGCAGCCGCGGCGATTCTAACTATGGCTACACCTTC. The rearrangement uses TRBV27 and TRBJ1-2; no clear D. The V and J ends lost 6 bases and 0 bases respectively, with 11 bases between them. Germline CDR1 and CDR2: MNHEY and SMNVEV (reference sequence). The CDR3 loop spans 14 amino acids.

The table lists this clonotype with a few counts. The V gene is TRBV7-3, the J gene TRBJ2-2; D not resolved. The CDR3 loop spans 15 amino acids. Per the germline V gene, CDR1 is SGHTA and CDR2 is FQGTGA. V gave up 5 bases and J gave up 0 bases, with 10 bases separating them. CDR3 in DNA: TGTGCCAGCAGCCCCGCAGTCCCGAACACCGGGGAGCTGTTTTTT. It yields the protein CASSPAVPNTGELFF.

The J gene is TRBJ2-7, the V gene TRBV19; D ambiguous. Germline-derived CDR1 and CDR2 are LNHDA and SQIVND (reference sequence). This CDR3 has 12 amino acids. Deletions cut 3 bases from V and 8 bases from J, with 11 bases between. DNA of the CDR3: TGTGCCAGTAGTATCGGTCCGAGCAAGCAGTACTTC. Residues: CASSIGPSKQYF.

The chain links TRBV27 to TRBJ2-1; TRBD2 matches at 11 bases. The trim removed 4 bases at V and 8 bases at J, leaving 4 bases unmatched. Looked up from germline, CDR1 is MNHEY and CDR2 is SMNVEV (reference sequence). This CDR3 contains 14 residues. The CDR3 loop is CASSYSGRAHEQFF. CDR3 DNA sequence: TGTGCCAGCAGTTATAGCGGGAGGGCCCATGAGCAGTTCTTC.

The chain has TRBV29-1 and TRBJ1-1; D perhaps matches TRBD1 (6 bases). CDR1 SQVTM and CDR2 ANQGSEA come from the germline V gene. The CDR3 spans 13 residues. The ends were cut back, 5 bases at V and 0 bases at J, with 10 bases in the middle. The CDR3 nucleotides are TGCAGCGTTACAACAGGGTTGAACACTGAAGCTTTCTTT. Translating it yields CSVTTGLNTEAFF.

The chain links TRBV27 to TRBJ2-5, with 9 positions matching TRBD1. The CDR3 contains 15 residues. The germline gives CDR1 MNHEY, CDR2 SMNVEV (reference sequence). The J segment lost 7 bases and the V segment lost 2 bases, leaving 8 bases of the junction unmatched. Here the CDR3 reads CASSLGRQGVGTQYF. CDR3 bases: TGTGCCAGCAGTTTAGGGCGACAGGGGGTAGGGACCCAGTACTTC.

This clonotype was observed a few times. This chain links TRBV27 with TRBJ2-7, with 7 positions matching TRBD2. Germline V CDR1 and CDR2: MNHEY, SMNVEV (reference sequence). The ends lost 3 bases at V and 0 bases at J; junction bases unmatched: 11. CDR3 length equals 17 residues. As DNA, the CDR3 is TGTGCCAGCAGTTTGGGGAGGGGTAGGAGTGACTCCTACGAGCAGTACTTC. Encoded protein: CASSLGRGRSDSYEQYF.

The chain couples TRBV7-2 to TRBJ2-7, with 8 bases matching TRBD1. CDR3 size: 14 residues. Germline V gene data show CDR1 as SGHTA and CDR2 as FQGNSA. V lost 3 bases and J lost 2; bases outside the gene matches: 3. The CDR3 nucleotides are TGTGCCAGCAGCTTGGCGACAGGGGCCTACGAGCAGTACTTC. It codes for CASSLATGAYEQYF.

The V and J genes are TRBV29-1 and TRBJ2-7; D is ambiguous. The germline gives CDR1 SQVTM, CDR2 ANQGSEA. Trimming stripped 4 bases from V and 7 bases from J, with 8 bases between. The length of the CDR3 is 10 residues. The CDR3 loop reads CSVAEGEQYF. The DNA of the CDR3 is TGCAGCGTTGCAGAAGGAGAGCAGTACTTC.

This chain uses TRBV27 with TRBJ2-2, with D tentatively TRBD1 (6 bases). CDR3 length: 15 amino acids. Germline V gives CDR1 MNHEY, CDR2 SMNVEV (reference sequence). Trimming pared 8 bases from V and 2 bases from J, leaving 15 bases between. The CDR3 sequence is CASVGVGANTGELFF. CDR3 bases: TGTGCCAGCGTCGGAGTGGGGGCAAACACCGGGGAGCTGTTTTTT.

This chain joins TRBV9 and TRBJ1-2, with D possibly matching TRBD1 (5 bases). Germline assignment: CDR1 SGDLS and CDR2 YYNGEE. The CDR3 consists of 14 residues. V was clipped by 2 bases and J by 4 bases, with 12 bases between them. As DNA, the CDR3 is TGTGCCAGCAGCGTGGGGCGGGAAAGCTATGGCTACACCTTC. Translated, it gives CASSVGRESYGYTF.

The V and J genes are TRBV6-1 and TRBJ1-5; no reliable D call. The germline V gene encodes CDR1 MNHNS and CDR2 SASEGT. Between the trimmed V and J ends, which lost 6 bases and 4 bases, there was a span of 16 bases. The CDR3 extends over 15 amino acids. The CDR3: CASSELKAPNQPQHF. The CDR3 bases are TGTGCCAGCAGCGAACTCAAAGCACCGAATCAGCCCCAGCATTTT.

This clonotype has a handful of counts. V gene TRBV20-1 combines with J gene TRBJ1-5; D gene ambiguous. V lost 0 bases and J lost 7, with 13 bases in between. In germline, CDR1 is DFQATT, CDR2 SNEGSKA (reference sequence). This CDR3 is 14 amino acids long. CDR3 sequence reads: CSARDLRSGQPQHF. The CDR3 DNA follows: TGCAGTGCTAGAGATCTGAGGAGTGGACAGCCCCAGCATTTT.

This clonotype was observed once. The chain couples TRBV29-1 to TRBJ2-7; D uncertain. CDR1 SQVTM and CDR2 ANQGSEA come from the germline V gene. Trimming took 2 bases from V and 2 from J, leaving 7 bases between them. This CDR3 comprises 12 residues. The CDR3: CSVEIAPYEQYF. The CDR3 DNA reads TGCAGCGTTGAAATAGCACCCTACGAGCAGTACTTC.

The rearrangement links TRBV7-6 to TRBJ2-7; TRBD1 might be the D (6 bases). Per the germline V gene, CDR1 is SGHVS and CDR2 is FNYEAQ. Trimming pared 1 base from V and 2 bases from J, leaving 6 bases between. The length of the CDR3 is 13 residues. The CDR3 here is CASSLGTAYEQYF. In DNA, the CDR3 is TGTGCCAGCAGCTTAGGGACAGCCTACGAGCAGTACTTC. Filled out from reference TRBV7-6 and TRBJ2-7, the complete variable domain reads GAGVSQSPRYKVTKRGQDVALRCDPISGHVSLYWYRQALGQGPEFLTYFNYEAQQDKSGLPNDRFSAERPEGSISTLTIQRTEQRDSAMYRCASSLGTAYEQYFGPGTRLTVT.

V is TRBV27 and J is TRBJ1-1; D uncertain. CDR3 size: 15 residues. Germline CDR1 is MNHEY and CDR2 is SMNVEV (reference sequence). Trimming took 7 bases from V and 2 from J, leaving 17 bases between them. CDR3 residues: CASKLGPQPNTEAFF. In DNA form, the CDR3 reads TGTGCCAGCAAATTGGGCCCACAGCCAAACACTGAAGCTTTCTTT.

The chain combines TRBV7-9 with TRBJ2-1, with D tentatively TRBD2 (5 bases). The CDR3 contains 15 residues. V was clipped by 2 bases and J by 6 bases, with 14 bases between them. Germline V gene data show CDR1 as SEHNR and CDR2 as FQNEAQ (reference sequence). CDR3 in DNA: TGTGCCAGCAGCTTACAGTGGAGCGAGGGCAATGAGCAGTTCTTC. It is translated as CASSLQWSEGNEQFF.

This clonotype showed up just a few times. The chain is built from TRBV27 and TRBJ2-3; the D gene is possibly TRBD1 (6 bases). Trimming removed 10 bases at V and 2 bases at J, with 16 bases between. The germline V gene encodes CDR1 MNHEY and CDR2 SMNVEV (reference sequence). The CDR3 spans 14 residues. CDR3 in DNA: TGTGCCACCGCATCCGGGACATACACAGATACGCAGTATTTT. Translation: CATASGTYTDTQYF.